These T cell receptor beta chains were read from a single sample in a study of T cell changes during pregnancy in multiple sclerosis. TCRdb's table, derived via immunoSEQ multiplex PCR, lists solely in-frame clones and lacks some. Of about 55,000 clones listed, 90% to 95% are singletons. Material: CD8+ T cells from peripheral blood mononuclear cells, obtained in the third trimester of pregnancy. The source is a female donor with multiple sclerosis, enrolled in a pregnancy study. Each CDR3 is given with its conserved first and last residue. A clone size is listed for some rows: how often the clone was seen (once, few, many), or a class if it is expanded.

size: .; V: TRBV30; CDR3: CAWSGVGGSYEQYF
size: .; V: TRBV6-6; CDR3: CASRGATNEKLFF
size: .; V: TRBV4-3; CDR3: CASSQAAGEGTGELFF
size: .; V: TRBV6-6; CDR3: CASSPSTEAFF
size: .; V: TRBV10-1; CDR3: CASSEGESTEAFF
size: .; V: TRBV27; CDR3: CASSLQGGGYGYTF
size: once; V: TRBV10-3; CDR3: CAISDRLLGTGGHYGYTF
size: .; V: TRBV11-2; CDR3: CASSRGLATGYNEQFF
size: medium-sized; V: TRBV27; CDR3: CASSSVRYPRREQYF
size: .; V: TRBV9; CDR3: CASSVGAGSNEKLFF
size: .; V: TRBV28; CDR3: CASSLFLRTGLDNGNQPQHF
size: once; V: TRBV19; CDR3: CASSLRAGTGANVLTF
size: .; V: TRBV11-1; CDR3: CASTDDSWVSNEQFF
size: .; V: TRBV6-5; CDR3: CASSYSGGTEGYTF
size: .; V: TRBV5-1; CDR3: CASSLFQSREQFF
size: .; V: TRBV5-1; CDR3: CASSAGTSGSLEQFF
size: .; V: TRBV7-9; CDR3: CASSPSVNTEAFF
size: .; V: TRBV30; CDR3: CAWSLPGLADNEQFF
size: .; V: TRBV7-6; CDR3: CASSLGQGNEQYF
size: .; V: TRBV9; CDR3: CASSVEADLDTQYF
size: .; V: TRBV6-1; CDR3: CASREPGQGVNEQFF
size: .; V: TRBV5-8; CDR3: CASSGQDYSYEQYF
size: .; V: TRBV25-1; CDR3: CASSAGGRNYEQYF
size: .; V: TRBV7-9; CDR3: CASSYPASGSPTGELFF
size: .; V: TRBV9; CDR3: CASSDDTFWYGYTF
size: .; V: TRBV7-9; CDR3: CASSLVTGMNSPLHF
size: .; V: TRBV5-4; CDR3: CASSLIRGLDEKLFF
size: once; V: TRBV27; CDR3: CASSRGLPEKLFF
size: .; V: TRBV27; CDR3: CASSFRGSFEQYF
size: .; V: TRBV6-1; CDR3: CASSEGRYLGEQFF
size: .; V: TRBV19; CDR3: CASSLAGITTGELFF
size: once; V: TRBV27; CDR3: CASSTVDSRSYNEQFF
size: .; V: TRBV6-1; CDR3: CASSRSTGDTGELFF
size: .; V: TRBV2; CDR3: CASSDLEDRVNEAFF
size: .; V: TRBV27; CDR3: CASAYEGDTEAFF
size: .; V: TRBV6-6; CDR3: CASSYGLASYNEQFF
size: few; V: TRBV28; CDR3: CASSQRTSGIWNEQYF
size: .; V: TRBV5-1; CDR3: CASSQGLAGRQETQYF
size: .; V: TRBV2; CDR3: CASSETAGGWYEQYF
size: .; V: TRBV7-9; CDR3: CASSPSPEFGADTQYF
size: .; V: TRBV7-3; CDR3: CASSLGYGVDTQYF
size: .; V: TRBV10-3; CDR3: CAIARTGGSEKLFF
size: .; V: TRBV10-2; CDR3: CASLSGETRSYEQYF
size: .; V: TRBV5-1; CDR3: CASSLHRGLTEAFF
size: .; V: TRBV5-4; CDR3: CASSFSPGTGNTIYF
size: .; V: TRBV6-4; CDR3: CASSGSGTSGSNEQFF
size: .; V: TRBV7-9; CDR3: CASSVQSGQEAGELFF
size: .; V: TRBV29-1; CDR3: CSVEGQLTGGPTDTQYF
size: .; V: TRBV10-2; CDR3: CATFSGPLGNEQFF
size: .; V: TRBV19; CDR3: CASSINMNTEAFF
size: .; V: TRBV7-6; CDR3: CASSDRQESSYNEQFF
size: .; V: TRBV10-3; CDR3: CAISESQEGGPTDTQYF
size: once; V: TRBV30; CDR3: CAWSPGYVNEQFF
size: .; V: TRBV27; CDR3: CASSPSSGLAPYEQYF
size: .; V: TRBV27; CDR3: CASSELAGGYTDTQYF
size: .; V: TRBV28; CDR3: CASTSAGQGAYEQYF
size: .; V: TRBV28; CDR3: CASSLWHGSAGDTDTQYF
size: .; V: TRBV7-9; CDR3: CASSGVPNEQFF
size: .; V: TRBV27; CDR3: CASSLSPGTGRTEAFF